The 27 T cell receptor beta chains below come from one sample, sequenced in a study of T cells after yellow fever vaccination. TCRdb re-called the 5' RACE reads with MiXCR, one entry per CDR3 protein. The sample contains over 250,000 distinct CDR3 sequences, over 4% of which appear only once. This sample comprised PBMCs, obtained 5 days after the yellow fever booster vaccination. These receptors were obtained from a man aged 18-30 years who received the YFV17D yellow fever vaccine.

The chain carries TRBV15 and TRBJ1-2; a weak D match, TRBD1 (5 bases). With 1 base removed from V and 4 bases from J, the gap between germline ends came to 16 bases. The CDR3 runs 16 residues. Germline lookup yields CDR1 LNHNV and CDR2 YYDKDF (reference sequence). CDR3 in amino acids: CATSRGRGSIGYGYTF. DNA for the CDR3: TGTGCCACCAGCAGAGGTCGGGGGAGTATTGGCTATGGCTACACCTTC.

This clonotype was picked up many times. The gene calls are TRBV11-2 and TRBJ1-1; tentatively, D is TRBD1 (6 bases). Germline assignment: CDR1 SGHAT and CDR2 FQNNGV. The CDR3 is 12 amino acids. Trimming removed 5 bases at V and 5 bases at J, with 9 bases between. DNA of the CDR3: TGTGCCAGCAGCGAACAGGGAACTGAAGCTTTCTTT. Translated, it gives CASSEQGTEAFF.

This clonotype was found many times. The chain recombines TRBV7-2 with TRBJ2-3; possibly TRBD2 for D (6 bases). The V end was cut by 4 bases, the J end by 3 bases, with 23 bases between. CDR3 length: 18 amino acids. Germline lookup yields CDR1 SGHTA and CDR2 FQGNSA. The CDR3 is CASSSPFGDSLQTDTQYF. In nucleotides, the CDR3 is TGTGCCAGCAGCTCGCCCTTTGGGGACTCATTACAGACAGATACGCAGTATTTT.

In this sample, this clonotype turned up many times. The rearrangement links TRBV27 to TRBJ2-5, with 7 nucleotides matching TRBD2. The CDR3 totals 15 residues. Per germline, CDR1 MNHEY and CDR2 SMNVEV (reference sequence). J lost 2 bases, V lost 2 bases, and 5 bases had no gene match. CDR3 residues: CASSLEGAGQETQYF. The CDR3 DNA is TGTGCCAGCAGTTTAGAGGGAGCGGGGCAAGAGACCCAGTACTTC.

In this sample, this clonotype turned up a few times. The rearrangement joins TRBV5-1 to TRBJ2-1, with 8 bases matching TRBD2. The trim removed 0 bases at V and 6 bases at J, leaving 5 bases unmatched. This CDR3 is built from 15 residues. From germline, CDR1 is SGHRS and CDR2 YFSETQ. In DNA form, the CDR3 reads TGCGCCAGCAGCTTGGAGGGGACTAGTATCAATGAGCAGTTCTTC. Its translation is CASSLEGTSINEQFF.

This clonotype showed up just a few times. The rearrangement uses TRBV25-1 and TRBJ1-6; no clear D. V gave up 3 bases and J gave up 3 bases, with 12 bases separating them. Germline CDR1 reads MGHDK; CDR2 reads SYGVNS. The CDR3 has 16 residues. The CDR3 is CASSDRPAIYNSPLHF. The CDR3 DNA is TGTGCCAGCAGTGATAGGCCAGCCATCTATAATTCACCCCTCCACTTT.

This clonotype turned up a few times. The CDR3 DNA reads TGCGCCAGCAGCTTCAATAGCGGGGGCTCCTACAATGAGCAGTTCTTC. The encoded protein is CASSFNSGGSYNEQFF. The V call is TRBV5-1, the J call TRBJ2-1; TRBD2 matches 9 bases. CDR1 is SGHRS and CDR2 is YFSETQ in the germline V gene. Trimming took 2 bases from V and 0 from J; bases not matched to a gene: 3. CDR3 length: 16 residues.

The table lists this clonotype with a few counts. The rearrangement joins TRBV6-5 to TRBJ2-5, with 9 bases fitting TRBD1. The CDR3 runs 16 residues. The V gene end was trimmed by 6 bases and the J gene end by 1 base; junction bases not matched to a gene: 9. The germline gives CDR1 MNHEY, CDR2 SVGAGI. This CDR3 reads CASRYGTGPLQETQYF. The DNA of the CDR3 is TGTGCCAGCAGATATGGGACAGGGCCCCTCCAAGAGACCCAGTACTTC.

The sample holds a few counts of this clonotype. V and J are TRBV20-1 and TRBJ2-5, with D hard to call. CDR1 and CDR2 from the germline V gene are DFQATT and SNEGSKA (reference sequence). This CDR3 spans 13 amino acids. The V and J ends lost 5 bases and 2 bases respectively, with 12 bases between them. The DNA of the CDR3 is TGCAGTGCTGGTAGTCTCCGACAAGAGACCCAGTACTTC. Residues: CSAGSLRQETQYF.

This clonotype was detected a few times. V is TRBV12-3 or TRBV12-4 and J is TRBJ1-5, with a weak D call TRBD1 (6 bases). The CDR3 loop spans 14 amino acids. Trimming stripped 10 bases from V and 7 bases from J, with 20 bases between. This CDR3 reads CAISGEAGTQPQHF. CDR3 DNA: TGTGCCATCTCAGGGGAAGCGGGGACGCAGCCCCAGCATTTT.

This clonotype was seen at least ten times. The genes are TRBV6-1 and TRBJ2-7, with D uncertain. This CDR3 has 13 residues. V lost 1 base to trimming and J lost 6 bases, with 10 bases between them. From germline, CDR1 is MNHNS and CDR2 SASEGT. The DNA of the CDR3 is TGTGCCAGCAGTGAAGGCCCCCGGGTCGAGCAGTACGTC. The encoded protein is CASSEGPRVEQYV.

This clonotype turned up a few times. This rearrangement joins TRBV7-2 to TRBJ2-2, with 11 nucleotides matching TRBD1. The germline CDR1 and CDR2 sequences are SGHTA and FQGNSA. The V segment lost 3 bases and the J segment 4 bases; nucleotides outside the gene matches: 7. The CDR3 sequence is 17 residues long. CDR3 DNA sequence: TGTGCCAGCAGCTTGAGGGACAGGGGGTCTGGCACCGGGGAGCTGTTTTTT. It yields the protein CASSLRDRGSGTGELFF.

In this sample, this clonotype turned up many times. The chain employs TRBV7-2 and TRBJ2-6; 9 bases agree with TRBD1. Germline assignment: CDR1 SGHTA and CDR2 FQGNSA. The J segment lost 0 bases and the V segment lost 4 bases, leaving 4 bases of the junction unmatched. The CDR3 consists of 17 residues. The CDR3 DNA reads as TGTGCCAGCAGCTGGGGACAGGGACTCTCTGGGGCCAACGTCCTGACTTTC. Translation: CASSWGQGLSGANVLTF.

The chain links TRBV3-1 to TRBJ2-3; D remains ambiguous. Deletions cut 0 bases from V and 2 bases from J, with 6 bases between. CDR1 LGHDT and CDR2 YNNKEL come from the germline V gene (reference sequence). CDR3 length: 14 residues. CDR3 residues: CASSQDHFTDTQYF. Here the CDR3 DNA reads TGTGCCAGCAGCCAAGACCATTTCACAGATACGCAGTATTTT.

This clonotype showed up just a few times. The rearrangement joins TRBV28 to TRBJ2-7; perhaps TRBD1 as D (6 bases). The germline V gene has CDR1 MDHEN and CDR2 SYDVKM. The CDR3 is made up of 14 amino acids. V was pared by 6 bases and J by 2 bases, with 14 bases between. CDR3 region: CASSSPTGAYEQYV. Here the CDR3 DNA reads TGTGCCAGCAGCTCTCCGACAGGAGCCTACGAGCAGTACGTC.

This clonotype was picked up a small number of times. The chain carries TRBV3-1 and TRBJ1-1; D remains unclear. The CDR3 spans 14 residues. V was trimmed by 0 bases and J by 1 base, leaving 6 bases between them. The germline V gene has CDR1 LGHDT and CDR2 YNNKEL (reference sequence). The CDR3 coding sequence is TGTGCCAGCAGCCAAGACAGGTCGAACACTGAAGCTTTCTTT. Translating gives CASSQDRSNTEAFF.

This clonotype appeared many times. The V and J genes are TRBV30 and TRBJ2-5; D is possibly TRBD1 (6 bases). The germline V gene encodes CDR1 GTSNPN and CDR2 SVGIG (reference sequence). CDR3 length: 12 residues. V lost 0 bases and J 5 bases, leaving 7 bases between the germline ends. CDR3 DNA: TGTGCCTGGAGTGTACAGGGTGAGACCCAGTACTTC. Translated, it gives CAWSVQGETQYF.

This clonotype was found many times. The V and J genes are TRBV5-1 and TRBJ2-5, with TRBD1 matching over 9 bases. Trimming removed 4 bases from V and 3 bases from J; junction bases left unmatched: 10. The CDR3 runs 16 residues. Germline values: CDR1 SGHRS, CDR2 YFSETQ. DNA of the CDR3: TGCGCCAGCAGCGCGGGACAGGGCGAAGTCAAAGAGACCCAGTACTTC. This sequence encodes CASSAGQGEVKETQYF. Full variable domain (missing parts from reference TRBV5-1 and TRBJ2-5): KAGVTQTPRYLIKTRGQQVTLSCSPISGHRSVSWYQQTPGQGLQFLFEYFSETQRNKGNFPGRFSGRQFSNSRSEMNVSTLELGDSALYLCASSAGQGEVKETQYFGPGTRLLVL.

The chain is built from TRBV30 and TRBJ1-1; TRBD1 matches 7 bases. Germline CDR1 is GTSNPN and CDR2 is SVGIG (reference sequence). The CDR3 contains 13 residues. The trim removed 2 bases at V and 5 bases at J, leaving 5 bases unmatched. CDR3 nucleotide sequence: TGTGCCTGGAGTCTAGCAGGGGGGACTGAAGCTTTCTTT. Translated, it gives CAWSLAGGTEAFF.

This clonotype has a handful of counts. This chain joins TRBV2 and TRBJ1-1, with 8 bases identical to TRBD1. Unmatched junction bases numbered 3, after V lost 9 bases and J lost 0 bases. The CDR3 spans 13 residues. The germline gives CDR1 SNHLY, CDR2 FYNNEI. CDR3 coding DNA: TGTGCCAGGATGGACAGGGTGAACACTGAAGCTTTCTTT. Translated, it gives CARMDRVNTEAFF.

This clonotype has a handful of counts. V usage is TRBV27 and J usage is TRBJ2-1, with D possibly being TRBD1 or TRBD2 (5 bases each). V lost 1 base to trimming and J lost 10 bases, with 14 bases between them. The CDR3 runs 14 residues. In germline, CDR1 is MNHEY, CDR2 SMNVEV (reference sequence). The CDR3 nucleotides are TGTGCCAGCAGTTTATTTGGCTCGGGACGGGAGCAGTTCTTC. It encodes CASSLFGSGREQFF.

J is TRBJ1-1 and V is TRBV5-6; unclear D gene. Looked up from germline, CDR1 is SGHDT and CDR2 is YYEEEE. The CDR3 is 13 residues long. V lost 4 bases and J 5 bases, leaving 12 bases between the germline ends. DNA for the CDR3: TGTGCCAGCAGCCCTGGGGTAACGACTGAAGCTTTCTTT. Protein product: CASSPGVTTEAFF.

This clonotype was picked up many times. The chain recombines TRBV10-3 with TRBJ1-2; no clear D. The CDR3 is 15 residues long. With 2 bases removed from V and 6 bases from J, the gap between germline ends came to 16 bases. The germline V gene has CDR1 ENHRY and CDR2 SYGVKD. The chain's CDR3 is CAISEPAGVSDGYTF. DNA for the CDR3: TGTGCCATCAGTGAGCCGGCCGGGGTGTCGGATGGCTACACCTTC.

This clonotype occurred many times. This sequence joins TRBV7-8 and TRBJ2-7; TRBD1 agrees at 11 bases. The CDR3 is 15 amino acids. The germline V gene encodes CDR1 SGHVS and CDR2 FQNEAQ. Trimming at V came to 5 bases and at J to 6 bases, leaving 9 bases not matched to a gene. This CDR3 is CASSHSTGQGAEQYF. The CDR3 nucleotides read TGTGCCAGCAGCCACTCGACTGGACAGGGGGCCGAGCAGTACTTC. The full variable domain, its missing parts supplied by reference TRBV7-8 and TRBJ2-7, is GAGVSQSPRYKVAKRGQDVALRCDPISGHVSLFWYQQALGQGPEFLTYFQNEAQLDKSGLPSDRFFAERPEGSVSTLKIQRTQQEDSAVYLCASSHSTGQGAEQYFGPGTRLTVT.

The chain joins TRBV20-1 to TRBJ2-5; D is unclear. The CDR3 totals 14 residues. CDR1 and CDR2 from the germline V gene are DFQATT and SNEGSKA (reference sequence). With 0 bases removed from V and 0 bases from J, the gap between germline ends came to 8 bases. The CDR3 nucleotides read TGCAGTGCTAGAGACCCCCAGAACCAAGAGACCCAGTACTTC. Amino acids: CSARDPQNQETQYF.

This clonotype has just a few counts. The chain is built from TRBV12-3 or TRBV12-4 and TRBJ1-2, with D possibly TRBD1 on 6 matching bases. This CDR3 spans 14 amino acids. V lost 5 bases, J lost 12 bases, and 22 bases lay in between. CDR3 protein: CASSTGTARSMHTF. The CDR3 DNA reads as TGTGCCAGCAGTACAGGGACGGCAAGATCGATGCACACCTTC.

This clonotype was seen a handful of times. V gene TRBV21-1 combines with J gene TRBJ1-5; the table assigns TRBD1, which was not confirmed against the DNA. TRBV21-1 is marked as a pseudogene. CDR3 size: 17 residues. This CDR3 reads CANRGGQRNYSNQPQHF. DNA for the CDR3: TGTGCCAACAGGGGGGGACAGAGAAATTATAGCAATCAGCCCCAGCATTTT.